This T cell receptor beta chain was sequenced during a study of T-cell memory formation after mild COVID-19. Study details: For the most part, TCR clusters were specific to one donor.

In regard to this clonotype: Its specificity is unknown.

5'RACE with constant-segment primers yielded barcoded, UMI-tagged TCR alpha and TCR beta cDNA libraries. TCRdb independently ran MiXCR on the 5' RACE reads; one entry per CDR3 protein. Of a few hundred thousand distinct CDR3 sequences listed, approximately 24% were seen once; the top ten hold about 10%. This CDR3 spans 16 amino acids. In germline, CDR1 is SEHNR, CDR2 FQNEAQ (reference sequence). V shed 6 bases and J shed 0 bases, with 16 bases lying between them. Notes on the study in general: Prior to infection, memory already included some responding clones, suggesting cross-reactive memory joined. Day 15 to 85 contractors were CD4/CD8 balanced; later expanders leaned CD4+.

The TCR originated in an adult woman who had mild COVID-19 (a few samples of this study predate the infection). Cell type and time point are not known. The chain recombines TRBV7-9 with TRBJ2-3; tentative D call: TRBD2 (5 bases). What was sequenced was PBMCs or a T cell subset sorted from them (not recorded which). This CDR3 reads CASRPQRRLSTDTQYF. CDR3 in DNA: TGTGCCAGCAGGCCCCAGCGGCGGTTAAGCACAGATACGCAGTATTTT. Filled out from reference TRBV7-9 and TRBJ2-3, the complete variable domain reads DTGVSQNPRHKITKRGQNVTFRCDPISEHNRLYWYRQTLGQGPEFLTYFQNEAQLEKSRLLSDRFSAERPKGSFSTLEIQRTEQGDSAMYLCASRPQRRLSTDTQYFGPGTRLTVL.